This T cell receptor beta chain was identified during a study of T cells in Graves' hyperthyroidism and ophthalmopathy. Overall study results and limits: Most expanded thyroid clonotypes above 0.001 also appeared in blood. Classification by a 13 V-J model distinguished ophthalmopathy from stable hyperthyroidism. Model output signaled ophthalmopathy a median 6.5 months ahead of onset.

RNA transcripts were the template for amplifying TCR beta CDR3 regions. A first-round RT-PCR of the TCR CDR3 used the HTBI primer set. TCRdb reprocessed the multiplex PCR reads with MiXCR, giving one entry per CDR3 protein. The sample records a few hundred thousand distinct CDR3 sequences, 40% to 55% being singletons. This clonotype showed up many times. Its antigen is still unknown. V was trimmed by 4 bases and J by 6 bases, leaving 16 bases between them. This CDR3 has 15 residues. Per the germline V gene, CDR1 is SGHVS and CDR2 is FNYEAQ. The source material was peripheral blood or thyroid tissue (not recorded which). This sequence was found in an adult woman with Graves' disease, either hyperthyroidism or ophthalmopathy (not recorded which). The rearrangement joins TRBV7-6 to TRBJ1-5, with D tentatively TRBD1 (5 bases). CDR3 residues: CASSSGAGKGQPQHF. DNA for the CDR3: TGTGCCAGCAGCTCCGGGGCGGGGAAGGGTCAGCCCCAGCATTTT.